The 6 T cell receptor beta chains presented below share a single source sample, sequenced in a study of cytomegalovirus exposure and HLA in healthy donors. The PCR made use of 60 Vbeta and 13 Jbeta primers. Using immunoSEQ multiplex PCR, the repertoire was profiled, and TCRdb retains in-frame clones only, with some absent. This repertoire shows 95,000 to 100,000 clones, approximately 76% found once; its top ten account for 2% to 2.5%. Sequencing was carried out using PBMCs. All receptors derive from a man in his forties or fifties in good health and CMV-seronegative.

The rearrangement uses TRBV19 and TRBJ1-6; 11 bases agree with TRBD1. The CDR3 spans 14 residues. Per germline, CDR1 LNHDA and CDR2 SQIVND (reference sequence). V shed 3 bases and J 10 bases; nucleotides not matched to a gene: 2. The CDR3 sequence: CASSIGDRGSPLHF. For the CDR3, the DNA is TGTGCCAGTAGTATTGGGGACAGGGGGTCACCCCTCCACTTT.

The rearrangement uses TRBV28 and TRBJ1-2; 8 positions agree with TRBD1. Looked up from germline, CDR1 is MDHEN and CDR2 is SYDVKM. The V segment lost 4 bases and the J segment 4 bases; nucleotides outside the gene matches: 5. The CDR3 consists of 14 residues. In DNA, the CDR3 is TGTGCCAGCAGTTCAACGACAGGGGTCTATGGCTACACCTTC. Translated: CASSSTTGVYGYTF.

V gene TRBV30 combines with J gene TRBJ2-1, with 10 bases lining up with TRBD2. Germline CDR1 GTSNPN, CDR2 SVGIG (reference sequence). Trimming removed 1 base from V and 9 bases from J; junction bases left unmatched: 9. The CDR3 covers 15 residues. The CDR3 nucleotides are TGTGCCTGGAGTGGAAAGGCTAGCGGGGGTTTTGAGCAGTTCTTC. This encodes CAWSGKASGGFEQFF. Based on the CDR3 plus reference TRBV30 and TRBJ2-1, the full variable domain is SQTIHQWPATLVQPVGSPLSLECTVEGTSNPNLYWYRQAAGRGLQLLFYSVGIGQISSEVPQNLSASRPQDRQFILSSKKLLLSDSGFYLCAWSGKASGGFEQFFGPGTRLTVL.

As to this clone: Relative to the germline gene, one junction end is altered; a read error may explain this. The chain is built from TRBV7-9 and TRBJ1-5; D gene unclear. The CDR3 contains 15 residues. CDR1 is SEHNR and CDR2 is FQNEAQ in the germline V gene (reference sequence). CDR3 DNA sequence: TGTTCCAGCAGCTCCGCCGCGGGCATGGATCAGCCCCAGCATTTT. This codes for CSSSSAAGMDQPQHF.

The DNA of the CDR3 is TGTGCCAGCAGCACGGGACTAGCCGCCTACAATGAGCAGTTCTTC. It codes for CASSTGLAAYNEQFF. This chain joins TRBV9 and TRBJ2-1; TRBD2 matches 9 bases. CDR3 length equals 15 residues. Germline assignment: CDR1 SGDLS and CDR2 YYNGEE. V was clipped by 4 bases and J by 2 bases; unmatched bases: 4.

The CDR3 bases are TGTGCCAGCAGGCCGCCGGGACAAGGCGAAAAACTGTTTTTT. Translating gives CASRPPGQGEKLFF. The chain couples TRBV28 to TRBJ1-4; D is possibly TRBD1 (6 bases). Trimming took 6 bases from V and 8 from J, leaving 16 bases between them. Germline assignment: CDR1 MDHEN and CDR2 SYDVKM. CDR3 length equals 14 residues.